The 31 T cell receptor beta chains presented below share a single source sample, sequenced in a study of cytomegalovirus exposure and HLA in healthy donors. Amplification used 60 Vbeta primers and 13 Jbeta primers. The assay was immunoSEQ multiplex PCR, and TCRdb's table has in-frame clones only and misses some. This sample has some 150,000 clones, with around 81% found just once. The sequencing sample was made of PBMCs. All receptors come from a man in his fifties in good health and CMV-seronegative.

The gene calls are TRBV27 and TRBJ1-1; 9 nucleotides align to TRBD1. J gave up 11 bases and V 7 bases, and 11 bases lay outside the gene matches. Germline CDR1 and CDR2: MNHEY and SMNVEV (reference sequence). This CDR3 spans 13 amino acids. The chain's CDR3 is CASIDRGGLGAFF. DNA for the CDR3: TGTGCCAGCATCGACAGGGGGGGACTTGGGGCTTTCTTT.

As for this clone: In the same sample, other DNA sequences code for this CDR3. CDR3 region: CASSLGQDTDTQYF. The DNA of the CDR3 is TGCGCCAGCAGCCTCGGACAGGACACAGATACGCAGTATTTT. The chain employs TRBV5-1 and TRBJ2-3; TRBD1 matches 7 bases. CDR1 SGHRS and CDR2 YFSETQ come from the germline V gene. There are 14 residues in the CDR3. V was clipped by 4 bases and J by 2 bases; unmatched bases: 4.

The rearrangement uses TRBV6-1 and TRBJ2-5; 7 bases fit TRBD2. The CDR3 runs 15 residues. Germline CDR1 and CDR2: MNHNS and SASEGT. V lost 1 base to trimming and J lost 2 bases; unmatched junction nucleotides: 4. As DNA, the CDR3 is TGTGCCAGCAGTGAAGAGCGGGGCATACAAGAGACCCAGTACTTC. This gives the protein CASSEERGIQETQYF.

This clone was picked up one time. V is TRBV5-1 and J is TRBJ2-1; possible D gene TRBD2, 6 bases. Per the germline V gene, CDR1 is SGHRS and CDR2 is YFSETQ. This CDR3 is 16 amino acids long. V gave up 7 bases and J gave up 4 bases, with 21 bases separating them. CDR3 in DNA: TGCGCCAGCCCCCTAGCCGGAGGGAGTGCATACAATGAGCAGTTCTTC. This codes for CASPLAGGSAYNEQFF.

This chain links TRBV7-9 with TRBJ2-1; tentative D call: TRBD2 (6 bases). Trimming removed 5 bases from V and 2 bases from J, with 13 bases in between. The CDR3 consists of 15 residues. CDR1 is SEHNR, CDR2 FQNEAQ, per germline (reference sequence). The CDR3 region is CASSQLWEAYNEQFF. CDR3 bases: TGTGCCAGCAGCCAACTGTGGGAGGCCTACAATGAGCAGTTCTTC.

The chain has TRBV5-4 and TRBJ1-6, with 7 bases matching TRBD1. Trimming took 0 bases from V and 6 from J; bases not matched to a gene: 6. Germline CDR1 is SGHNT and CDR2 is YYREEE (reference sequence). The CDR3 length is 16 residues. CDR3 loop: CASSLDRGLINSPLHF. The CDR3, as DNA: TGTGCCAGCAGCTTGGACAGGGGTCTAATTAATTCACCCCTCCACTTT.

The chain couples TRBV5-4 to TRBJ1-1; D not certain. Germline-derived CDR1 and CDR2 are SGHNT and YYREEE (reference sequence). This CDR3 comprises 13 residues. V was shortened by 7 bases and J by 1 base, with 11 bases between the two germline ends. The CDR3 is CASQVTGNTEAFF. The CDR3 DNA reads as TGTGCCAGCCAAGTGACGGGGAACACTGAAGCTTTCTTT. Together with reference TRBV5-4 and TRBJ1-1, the CDR3 gives the full variable domain: ETGVTQSPTHLIKTRGQQVTLRCSSQSGHNTVSWYQQALGQGPQFIFQYYREEENGRGNFPPRFSGLQFPNYSSELNVNALELDDSALYLCASQVTGNTEAFFGQGTRLTVV.

This clone came up a few times. V usage is TRBV29-1 and J usage is TRBJ2-5; TRBD1 is a possible D gene (5 bases). The CDR3 sequence is 12 residues long. Trimming removed 5 bases at V and 4 bases at J, with 11 bases between. The germline V gene has CDR1 SQVTM and CDR2 ANQGSEA. CDR3 coding DNA: TGCAGCGTTCCAGACAGTGGAGAGACCCAGTACTTC. Translating it yields CSVPDSGETQYF.

V is TRBV4-1 and J is TRBJ1-2, with TRBD1 matching over 7 bases. This CDR3 is built from 15 residues. Germline-derived CDR1 and CDR2 are MGHRA and YSYEKL. V shed 4 bases and J 5 bases; nucleotides not matched to a gene: 10. As DNA, the CDR3 is TGCGCCAGCAGCCCGACGGTACCAGGGGGTTATGGCTACACCTTC. Its protein product is CASSPTVPGGYGYTF.

V is TRBV5-1 and J is TRBJ1-4; 9 bases line up with TRBD1. Losses at the gene ends were 4 bases for V and 4 bases for J; bases not matched to a gene: 14. The germline CDR1 and CDR2 sequences are SGHRS and YFSETQ. The CDR3 runs to 18 residues. CDR3 nucleotide sequence: TGCGCCAGCAGCCCAATTAGGAACAGGGGGCTGGTTAATGAAAAACTGTTTTTT. As protein: CASSPIRNRGLVNEKLFF.

This chain links TRBV2 with TRBJ1-2; tentatively, D is TRBD1 (5 bases). Germline CDR1 is SNHLY and CDR2 is FYNNEI. V lost 1 base and J lost 7, with 10 bases in between. This CDR3 contains 13 residues. The CDR3: CASSEGQRGGYTF. The CDR3 DNA follows: TGTGCCAGCAGTGAAGGACAGAGAGGTGGCTACACCTTC. The whole variable domain, filled in from reference TRBV2 and TRBJ1-2, reads EPEVTQTPSHQVTQMGQEVILRCVPISNHLYFYWYRQILGQKVEFLVSFYNNEISEKSEIFDDQFSVERPDGSNFTLKIRSTKLEDSAMYFCASSEGQRGGYTFGSGTRLTVV.

The rearrangement joins TRBV9 to TRBJ1-1; possible D gene TRBD1, 5 bases. This CDR3 comprises 15 residues. With 4 bases removed from V and 1 base from J, the gap between germline ends came to 14 bases. The V gene's germline CDR1 is SGDLS and CDR2 YYNGEE. CDR3 in amino acids: CASSPTSTGNTEAFF. For the CDR3, the DNA is TGTGCCAGCAGCCCCACCTCCACAGGGAACACTGAAGCTTTCTTT.

V gene TRBV6-5 combines with J gene TRBJ1-5; D is unresolved. Germline V gene data show CDR1 as MNHEY and CDR2 as SVGAGI. This CDR3 is 15 amino acids long. Trimming took off 6 bases at V and 0 bases at J, with 12 bases between the two ends. The CDR3 region is CASRNGGYSNQPQHF. The CDR3 region has the DNA TGTGCCAGCAGGAACGGAGGATATAGCAATCAGCCCCAGCATTTT.

The CDR3 spells CASSRGRDTRRGSYNSPLHF. The DNA of the CDR3 is TGTGCCAGCAGCCGAGGGAGGGACACTCGCCGGGGGTCCTATAATTCACCCCTCCACTTT. This chain joins TRBV5-4 and TRBJ1-6; D is perhaps TRBD1 (6 bases). V was trimmed by 4 bases and J by 1 base, leaving 24 bases between them. The length of the CDR3 is 20 residues. Germline V gives CDR1 SGHNT, CDR2 YYREEE (reference sequence).

This clone was recorded a few times. This chain connects TRBV13 to TRBJ2-6; D is possibly TRBD2 (7 bases). This CDR3 spans 16 amino acids. Per germline, CDR1 PRHDT and CDR2 FYEKMQ (reference sequence). V was clipped by 5 bases and J by 3 bases, with 14 bases between them. This chain's CDR3 is CASSPPRGGGANVLTF. CDR3 bases: TGTGCCAGCAGCCCCCCAAGGGGGGGTGGGGCCAACGTCCTGACTTTC.

V is TRBV7-2 and J is TRBJ2-1; 10 nucleotides align to TRBD2. Germline lookup yields CDR1 SGHTA and CDR2 FQGNSA. The V and J ends lost 1 base and 7 bases, in that order; junction bases with no gene match: 10. The CDR3 contains 17 residues. DNA for the CDR3: TGTGCCAGCAGCTTAGATCTTACTAGCGGGGCCCAAAATGAGCAGTTCTTC. Its protein product is CASSLDLTSGAQNEQFF.

V usage is TRBV7-2 and J usage is TRBJ2-6; D is perhaps TRBD1 (5 bases). V gave up 1 base and J gave up 2 bases, with 6 bases separating them. Looked up from germline, CDR1 is SGHTA and CDR2 is FQGNSA. The CDR3 runs to 15 residues. The CDR3 DNA reads TGTGCCAGCAGCTTAGAAGGGGCTGGGGCCAACGTCCTGACTTTC. It codes for CASSLEGAGANVLTF. The variable domain in full, with the rest retrieved from reference TRBV7-2 and TRBJ2-6, is GAGVSQSPSNKVTEKGKDVELRCDPISGHTALYWYRQSLGQGLEFLIYFQGNSAPDKSGLPSDRFSAERTGGSVSTLTIQRTQQEDSAVYLCASSLEGAGANVLTFGAGSRLTVL.

CDR3 nucleotide sequence: TGCGCCAGCAGTCAGGGGGCTAACACCGGGGAGCTGTTTTTT. Translating gives CASSQGANTGELFF. V and J are TRBV10-1 and TRBJ2-2; TRBD1 matches at 8 bases. Germline CDR1 reads WNHNN; CDR2 reads SYGVQD (reference sequence). V gave up 5 bases and J gave up 2 bases; unmatched junction bases: 1. CDR3 length equals 14 residues.

This chain joins TRBV5-1 and TRBJ1-2; 7 bases agree with TRBD1. The CDR3 loop spans 14 amino acids. V trimming: 3 bases; J trimming: 8 bases; junction bases outside the gene matches: 10. The V gene's germline CDR1 is SGHRS and CDR2 YFSETQ. This CDR3 reads CASSSATGMRGYTF. The CDR3 DNA follows: TGCGCCAGCAGCTCCGCGACAGGGATGAGAGGCTACACCTTC.

The chain links TRBV9 to TRBJ2-3, with D possibly TRBD2 on 6 matching bases. Looked up from germline, CDR1 is SGDLS and CDR2 is YYNGEE. The V gene lost 3 bases and the J gene lost 1 base, with 15 bases spanning the gap. This CDR3 has 16 residues. The CDR3 spells CASSAWTGTRTDTQYF. The DNA for the CDR3 is TGTGCCAGCAGCGCATGGACCGGGACTCGCACAGATACGCAGTATTTT.

V gene TRBV7-2 combines with J gene TRBJ2-7, with TRBD2 identical over 11 bases. From germline, CDR1 is SGHTA and CDR2 FQGNSA. The CDR3 runs 17 residues. V dropped 2 bases and J dropped 3; count of bases not matched to a gene: 9. CDR3 loop: CASSLTGTSGSHYEQYF. The CDR3 coding sequence is TGTGCCAGCAGCTTAACCGGTACTAGCGGGAGTCACTACGAGCAGTACTTC.

The rearrangement uses TRBV7-2 and TRBJ2-5; 7 bases line up with TRBD1. Germline V CDR1 and CDR2: SGHTA, FQGNSA. After removal of 5 bases from V and 1 base from J, the junction contained 4 bases not matched to a gene. The CDR3 runs to 14 residues. This chain's CDR3 is CASSPDRAQETQYF. The DNA for the CDR3 is TGTGCCAGCAGCCCAGACAGGGCCCAAGAGACCCAGTACTTC.

The V and J genes are TRBV7-9 and TRBJ2-1; 13 bases agree with TRBD2. Germline values: CDR1 SEHNR, CDR2 FQNEAQ (reference sequence). This CDR3 contains 17 residues. Trimming cost V 2 bases and J 2 bases; bases outside gene matches: 3. CDR3 loop: CASSLRGTSGAYNEQFF. The DNA for the CDR3 is TGTGCCAGCAGCTTAAGGGGGACTAGCGGGGCCTACAATGAGCAGTTCTTC.

The chain has TRBV15 and TRBJ1-1; D may be TRBD1 (6 bases). This CDR3 is 14 amino acids long. Germline-derived CDR1 and CDR2 are LNHNV and YYDKDF (reference sequence). V shed 5 bases and J shed 2 bases, with 12 bases lying between them. Written as DNA, the CDR3 is TGTGCCACCAGCCCGAAGGGGGATAACACTGAAGCTTTCTTT. Protein product: CATSPKGDNTEAFF.

This clone was observed a few times. The chain couples TRBV27 to TRBJ1-2, with 9 bases fitting TRBD1. The junction had 8 bases not matched to a gene; V was cut back by 5 bases and J by 4 bases. Germline V CDR1 and CDR2: MNHEY, SMNVEV (reference sequence). This CDR3 has 15 residues. CDR3 nucleotides: TGTGCCAGCAGTCCCGGACAGGGGTTGGTCTATGGCTACACCTTC. Protein product: CASSPGQGLVYGYTF.

This clone was seen only once. This chain connects TRBV7-7 to TRBJ2-5; tentatively, D is TRBD2 (6 bases). The CDR3 covers 16 residues. Looked up from germline, CDR1 is SSHAT and CDR2 is FNYEAQ (reference sequence). Trimming took off 0 bases at V and 1 base at J, with 12 bases between the two ends. The CDR3 spells CASSLALGGFQETQYF. The DNA for the CDR3 is TGTGCCAGCAGCTTAGCACTGGGGGGTTTCCAAGAGACCCAGTACTTC.

This rearrangement joins TRBV12-5 to TRBJ1-1; D unresolved. V was clipped by 7 bases and J by 2 bases, with 11 bases between them. This CDR3 spans 13 amino acids. Looked up from germline, CDR1 is LGHNT and CDR2 is FRNRAP. The CDR3 DNA is TGTGCTAGTGACCTTCTCGGTAACACTGAAGCTTTCTTT. Translation gives CASDLLGNTEAFF.

This chain links TRBV19 with TRBJ1-1; tentatively, D is TRBD1 (6 bases). Per the germline V gene, CDR1 is LNHDA and CDR2 is SQIVND (reference sequence). V lost 3 bases and J 2 bases, leaving 10 bases between the germline ends. This CDR3 contains 14 residues. CDR3: CASSMTGTNTEAFF. The CDR3 DNA follows: TGTGCCAGTAGTATGACGGGGACAAACACTGAAGCTTTCTTT.

CDR3: CASSLGQGDQPQHF. CDR3 in DNA: TGTGCCAGCAGCTTAGGACAGGGCGATCAGCCCCAGCATTTT. This chain uses TRBV7-9 with TRBJ1-5; TRBD1 aligns across 7 bases. CDR1 and CDR2 (germline): SEHNR, FQNEAQ (reference sequence). The CDR3 has 14 amino acids. Losses at the gene ends were 1 base for V and 5 bases for J; bases not matched to a gene: 2. Full variable domain (missing parts from reference TRBV7-9 and TRBJ1-5): DTGVSQNPRHKITKRGQNVTFRCDPISEHNRLYWYRQTLGQGPEFLTYFQNEAQLEKSRLLSDRFSAERPKGSFSTLEIQRTEQGDSAMYLCASSLGQGDQPQHFGDGTRLSIL.

The chain carries TRBV14 and TRBJ1-2; a possible D gene is TRBD1 (6 bases). Trimming removed 2 bases at V and 6 bases at J, with 16 bases between. From germline, CDR1 is SGHDN and CDR2 FVKESK. The CDR3 runs 15 residues. For the CDR3, the DNA is TGTGCCAGCAGCCAAATGGACGTCAGGGGAAATGGCTACACCTTC. Translating it yields CASSQMDVRGNGYTF. Combining the CDR3 with reference TRBV14 and TRBJ1-2 gives the whole variable domain EAGVTQFPSHSVIEKGQTVTLRCDPISGHDNLYWYRRVMGKEIKFLLHFVKESKQDESGMPNNRFLAERTGGTYSTLKVQPAELEDSGVYFCASSQMDVRGNGYTFGSGTRLTVV.

The V gene is TRBV6-5, the J gene TRBJ2-5, with D tentatively TRBD1 (6 bases). The CDR3 has 15 residues. Trimming removed 0 bases from V and 4 bases from J, with 12 bases in between. In germline, CDR1 is MNHEY, CDR2 SVGAGI. CDR3 nucleotides: TGTGCCAGCAGTTACTCACAGGGTCGCGGAGAGACCCAGTACTTC. Its translation is CASSYSQGRGETQYF.